This T cell receptor (beta chain) was sequenced for a study of blood T cell repertoires in COVID-19. At the level of the study: Sites in the United States, Italy and Spain provided acute and convalescent COVID-19 samples. PBMCs, B-cell-depleted T cells, or T cells were the source of the cDNA or gDNA that made up the material.

This clone appeared a single time. Source study methods: Cell counts per sample came from amplifying reference gene primers. Sequencing was performed with immunoSEQ multiplex PCR; in TCRdb, only in-frame clones are kept and a portion is missing. D and trimming were read from the DNA, whereas the V and J calls and clone size are those reported in that table. The sample shows about 140,000 clones, 80% to 85% of them seen only once. Germline CDR1 reads SGDLS; CDR2 reads YYNGEE. Trimming cost V 4 bases and J 5 bases; bases outside gene matches: 3. The CDR3 has 13 residues. The TCR was taken from a woman aged 60 to 75 with acute or convalescent COVID-19. Sequences were obtained from peripheral blood. The chain joins TRBV9 to TRBJ1-1; TRBD1 matches at 9 bases. CDR3 amino acids: CASSPGQGTEAFF. Here the CDR3 DNA reads TGTGCCAGCAGCCCGGGACAGGGAACTGAAGCTTTCTTT. Filled out from reference TRBV9 and TRBJ1-1, the complete variable domain reads DSGVTQTPKHLITATGQRVTLRCSPRSGDLSVYWYQQSLDQGLQFLIQYYNGEERAKGNILERFSAQQFPDLHSELNLSSLELGDSALYFCASSPGQGTEAFFGQGTRLTVV.